One T cell receptor beta chain is described in this entry. Antigen unknown. TCRdb keeps only in-frame clones here, not all; method: immunoSEQ multiplex PCR. This sample yields over 400,000 clones, of which 90% are seen a single time; roughly 4.3% belongs to the top ten. As for treatment: 15 to 20 received Ad26.COV2.S at low or high dose, single or two shots; five or six received placebo; per-sample allocation not given. Samples were taken on day 63 after the first vaccine or placebo injection. It was an adult aged 18-55 years in Boston who was the donor. There are 14 residues in the CDR3. The V and J ends lost 3 bases and 0 bases respectively, with 12 bases between them. Germline V lookup: CDR1 GTSNPN, CDR2 SVGIG (reference sequence). The data stem from a study of Ad26.COV2.S vaccination and SARS-CoV-2 variants. Study-level information: The COV1001 Ad26.COV2.S trial arm included the donor.

Study observations and caveats: Breadth of non-spike TCRs did not differ between vaccinees and placebo recipients.

The V gene is TRBV30, the J gene TRBJ2-7; TRBD1 is a possible D gene (6 bases). This clonotype was sampled from a person aged 18 to 65 who received the Ad26.COV2.S COVID-19 vaccine or a placebo. The specimen comprised peripheral blood, sampled in a trial of Ad26.COV2.S vaccine versus placebo. CDR3 region: CAWSRGLSSYEQYF. CDR3 DNA: TGTGCCTGGAGCAGGGGCCTAAGCTCCTACGAGCAGTACTTC.